This TCR beta chain was captured in a study of T cell changes during pregnancy in multiple sclerosis. Trimming shortened V by 0 bases and J by 3 bases, and 12 bases separated the two germline ends. The CDR3 length is 15 residues. Per germline, CDR1 MNHEY and CDR2 SVGAGI. Data came from immunoSEQ multiplex PCR; TCRdb stores just in-frame clones and leaves some out. The sample contains some 40,000 clones, roughly 94% of which appear only once. The starting material was CD4+ T cells from peripheral blood mononuclear cells, obtained in the third trimester of pregnancy. The sequence came from a female donor with multiple sclerosis, enrolled in a pregnancy study. The chain links TRBV6-5 to TRBJ2-7; D possibly corresponds to TRBD2 (6 bases). The CDR3 DNA follows: TGTGCCAGCAGTTACTCGACCGGGGGACTCTACGAGCAGTACTTC. Amino acid sequence: CASSYSTGGLYEQYF.